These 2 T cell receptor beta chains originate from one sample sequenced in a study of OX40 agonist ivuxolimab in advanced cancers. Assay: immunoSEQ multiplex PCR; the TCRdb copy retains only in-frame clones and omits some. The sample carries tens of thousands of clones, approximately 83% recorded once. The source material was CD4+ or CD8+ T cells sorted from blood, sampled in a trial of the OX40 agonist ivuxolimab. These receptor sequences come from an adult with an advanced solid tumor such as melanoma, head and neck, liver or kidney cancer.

The CDR3: CASSKGAGDWKNEQFF. CDR3 DNA sequence: TGTGCCAGCAGTAAGGGAGCGGGGGATTGGAAGAATGAGCAGTTCTTC. The chain links TRBV25-1 to TRBJ2-1; 8 bases map to TRBD2. This CDR3 has 16 residues. Germline V gene sequence: CDR1 MGHDK, CDR2 SYGVNS. V lost 5 bases, J lost 7 bases, and 13 bases stayed unmatched.

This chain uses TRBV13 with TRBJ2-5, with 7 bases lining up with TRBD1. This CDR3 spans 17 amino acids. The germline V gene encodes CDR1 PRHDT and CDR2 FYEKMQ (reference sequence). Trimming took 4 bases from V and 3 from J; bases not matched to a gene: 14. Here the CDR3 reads CASSSTGRYLLKETQYF. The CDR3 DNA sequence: TGTGCCAGCAGCTCGACAGGGAGATACCTCCTGAAAGAGACCCAGTACTTC.